These T cell receptor beta chains were read from a single sample in a study of technical replicates of blood from several donors. Data came from immunoSEQ multiplex PCR; TCRdb stores just in-frame clones and leaves some out. The table shows 85,000 or so clones, with 94% occurring only once. The source material was T cells isolated from PBMCs. The receptor source for this set is a human donor in good health. Both conserved end residues are trimmed from each CDR3. Fields, in order: J gene, V gene, CDR3 protein.

TRBJ1-2 TRBV5-1 ASSLAQQGVYGYT
TRBJ2-2 TRBV5-8 ASSLGGGQGFSLGELF
TRBJ2-2 TRBV9 ASSVVASGNTGELF
TRBJ1-4 TRBV4-1 ASSHLTAQNEKLF
TRBJ2-1 TRBV2 ASSEPGGNDKQF
TRBJ2-3 TRBV7-2 ASSLARAGTDTQY
TRBJ1-6 TRBV2 ASKPSYNSPLH
TRBJ1-4 TRBV5-4 ASSLRTESNEKLF
TRBJ2-1 TRBV2 ASSDYSSLNEQF
TRBJ2-2 TRBV5-1 ASSSTGLNTGELF
TRBJ1-2 TRBV5-1 ASSESGGYGYT
TRBJ1-5 TRBV28 ASIKEGGQPQH
TRBJ2-1 TRBV25-1 ASSVSGRGDEQF
TRBJ2-2 TRBV6-1 ASTGLTGELF
TRBJ1-6 TRBV4-1 ASSLLTGTESPLH
TRBJ1-1 TRBV19 ASSTGLNTEAF
TRBJ2-1 TRBV29-1 SVGLGDEQF
TRBJ2-2 TRBV10-3 AISENRNTGELF
TRBJ1-5 TRBV30 AWSYSRDQPQH
TRBJ1-4 TRBV6-5 ASSYSGTSEKLF
TRBJ1-2 TRBV5-4 ASSLGGSGYT
TRBJ2-5 TRBV5-4 ASSPGLAEETQY
TRBJ1-1 TRBV2 ASSEGGTEAF
TRBJ1-1 TRBV29-1 SVGRRAEAF
TRBJ1-2 TRBV5-1 ASSLDNRGRNYGYT
TRBJ1-1 TRBV5-1 ASSEQGASAEAF
TRBJ2-2 TRBV10-1 ASSETPRLAGDPGELF
TRBJ2-1 TRBV5-6 ASRRQGNYNEQF
TRBJ1-3 TRBV25-1 ASSETRWSSGNTIY
TRBJ1-2 TRBV29-1 SVDLGGDYGYT
TRBJ2-5 TRBV5-1 ASSLSGGGQETQY
TRBJ2-3 TRBV2 ATPDRVTDTQY
TRBJ2-7 TRBV4-1 ASSQQEGPYEQY
TRBJ1-6 TRBV5-6 ASSLRAWGSPLH
TRBJ2-1 TRBV4-1 ASSQKRGGRSSYNEQF
TRBJ2-3 TRBV10-1 ASSEQGGTTDTQY
TRBJ2-2 TRBV9 ASSAGLTSTGELF
TRBJ1-5 TRBV6-1 ASSTDREHQPQH
TRBJ2-2 TRBV7-8 AYERGPYTGELF
TRBJ1-5 TRBV2 ASSEGQGFNQPQH
TRBJ2-5 TRBV7-3 ASSSTGTSGRQY
TRBJ2-7 TRBV5-1 ASSRRGSGDYEQY
TRBJ2-5 TRBV2 ASITSGGRETQY
TRBJ2-7 TRBV9 ASSVDNHLYEQY
TRBJ1-5 TRBV6-5 ASSYGGYSNQPQH
TRBJ2-1 TRBV25-1 ASSARSTAYNEQF
TRBJ2-7 TRBV28 ASSLTPGRGSYEQY
TRBJ2-1 TRBV18 ASSPTSGGNNEQF
TRBJ1-3 TRBV21-1 ASSKPRDSRESSGNTIY
TRBJ2-1 TRBV7-9 ASSLRAGGPNEQF
TRBJ2-5 TRBV19 ASSTYYPQGPPETQY
TRBJ1-4 TRBV19 ASSTGGATNEKLF